Listed below are T cell receptor beta chains from one sample, sequenced in a study of cytomegalovirus exposure and HLA in healthy donors. The data were produced by immunoSEQ multiplex PCR, yet TCRdb's version contains in-frame clones alone and is incomplete. The repertoire has 120,000 or so clones, about three quarters of them found once; the top ten carry 6% to 8%. Sequenced material: PBMCs. Receptor source: a woman in her forties in good health and CMV-seronegative. CDR3s include the opening cysteine and the closing phenylalanine or tryptophan. D genes are given only for firm matches. Clone size is not always given. Where it is, it says once, few, many or a class for expanded clones.

j_call d_call v_call clone_size cdr3_aa cdr3_nt
TRBJ1-2 NA TRBV6-1 NA CASSSPGVNGYTF TGTGCCAGCAGTTCTCCCGGAGTTAATGGCTACACCTTC
TRBJ1-1 NA TRBV2 NA CASSTSRDTEAFF TGTGCCAGCAGCACTTCCCGGGACACTGAAGCTTTCTTT
TRBJ2-5 NA TRBV2 NA CASSAMGRQETQYF TGTGCCAGCAGTGCGATGGGGCGGCAAGAGACCCAGTACTTC
TRBJ2-3 TRBD1 TRBV7-2 NA CASSLGTGWADTQYF TGTGCCAGCAGCTTAGGGACAGGGTGGGCAGATACGCAGTATTTT
TRBJ2-3 TRBD2 TRBV4-1 once CASSQGGLAGDTDTQYF TGCGCCAGCAGCCAGGGTGGACTAGCGGGAGATACAGATACGCAGTATTTT
TRBJ2-1 NA TRBV13 NA CASSLGRRDSEQFF TGTGCCAGCAGCTTAGGCCGACGGGACTCTGAGCAGTTCTTC
TRBJ2-3 NA TRBV7-6 once CASRAEGDTQYF TGTGCCAGCAGGGCGGAGGGAGATACGCAGTATTTT
TRBJ2-7 TRBD1 TRBV25-1 once CASSSGTAMSYEQYF TGTGCCAGCAGCAGTGGGACAGCCATGTCCTACGAGCAGTACTTC
TRBJ2-7 NA TRBV28 few CASSLKNTPSVKQYF TGTGCCAGCAGTTTGAAGAATACTCCTTCCGTTAAGCAGTACTTC
TRBJ1-1 NA TRBV5-1 NA CASSPIPGDEAEAFF TGCGCCAGCAGCCCTATACCAGGGGATGAGGCTGAAGCTTTCTTT
TRBJ2-7 TRBD2 TRBV15 few CATSGPSGTEQYF TGTGCCACCAGTGGGCCGAGCGGGACTGAGCAGTACTTC
TRBJ1-1 NA TRBV28 few CAASSLGRVGFEAFF TGTGCCGCCAGCAGTTTGGGCAGGGTCGGGTTTGAAGCTTTCTTT
TRBJ1-1 TRBD1 TRBV28 few CAISKGDRGTAFF TGTGCCATCAGTAAGGGGGACAGGGGTACGGCTTTCTTT
TRBJ1-1 NA TRBV7-9 NA CASSPRLWTEAFF TGTGCCAGCAGCCCTCGGTTGTGGACTGAAGCTTTCTTT
TRBJ1-2 TRBD1 TRBV29-1 NA CSATDRPYGYTF TGCAGCGCCACGGACAGGCCCTATGGCTACACCTTC
TRBJ2-7 NA TRBV2 once CASTGYEQYF TGTGCCAGCACAGGCTACGAGCAGTACTTC
TRBJ2-7 NA TRBV23-1 NA CASSHDWRISYEQYF TGCGCCAGCAGTCACGATTGGCGGATCTCCTACGAGCAGTACTTC
TRBJ1-4 TRBD1 TRBV28 NA CASSTTQTGGNEKLFF TGTGCCAGCAGCACTACTCAAACAGGGGGCAACGAAAAACTGTTTTTT
TRBJ2-1 TRBD2 TRBV5-1 NA CASSPGLAGDEQFF TGCGCCAGCAGCCCGGGACTAGCGGGTGATGAGCAGTTCTTC
TRBJ2-2 NA TRBV7-9 NA CSSSYAAGELFF TGTTCCAGCAGCTACGCGGCGGGGGAGCTGTTTTTT
TRBJ2-6 NA TRBV29-1 once CTVVVSGANVLTF TGCACCGTTGTAGTTTCTGGGGCCAACGTCCTGACTTTC
TRBJ1-4 TRBD1 TRBV4-1 NA CASSPRTGVDEKLFF TGCGCCAGCAGCCCCAGAACAGGGGTGGATGAAAAACTGTTTTTT
TRBJ1-6 NA TRBV7-9 NA CASSFEYHNSPLHF TGTGCCAGCAGTTTCGAGTACCATAATTCACCCCTCCACTTT
TRBJ2-5 NA TRBV2 NA CASSAEAQETQYF TGTGCCAGCAGCGCCGAGGCACAAGAGACCCAGTACTTC
TRBJ2-5 NA TRBV2 few CASRVERTQYF TGTGCCAGCAGGGTAGAGCGGACCCAGTACTTC
TRBJ2-1 NA TRBV5-1 NA CASSLLTRGVYNEQFF TGCGCCAGCAGCCTACTAACTAGAGGTGTCTACAATGAGCAGTTCTTC
TRBJ2-1 TRBD2 TRBV11-1 NA CASSKEGGLAGGPSNEQFF TGTGCCAGCAGCAAAGAGGGGGGACTAGCGGGAGGGCCTAGTAATGAGCAGTTCTTC
TRBJ2-6 NA TRBV19 NA CASSKGVRAGANVLTF TGTGCCAGTAGTAAGGGGGTCCGGGCTGGGGCCAACGTCCTGACTTTC
TRBJ2-7 NA TRBV5-1 NA CASRNRERNEQYF TGCGCCAGCAGAAACAGGGAGAGGAACGAGCAGTACTTC
TRBJ1-5 NA TRBV7-9 few CASSPLSGQPQHF TGTGCCAGCAGCCCCCTATCGGGTCAGCCCCAGCATTTT
TRBJ1-2 NA TRBV5-1 NA CASSFSSRSYGYTF TGCGCCAGCAGCTTTAGCTCGAGAAGCTATGGCTACACCTTC
TRBJ1-1 TRBD1 TRBV4-2 NA CASSRDRVNTEAFF TGTGCCAGCAGCCGGGACAGAGTGAACACTGAAGCTTTCTTT
TRBJ1-2 NA TRBV5-4 few CASSRAQENYGYTF TGTGCCAGCAGCAGAGCACAGGAGAACTATGGCTACACCTTC
TRBJ2-7 NA TRBV6-5 NA CASSYNRPGLSYEQYF TGTGCCAGCAGTTACAATCGTCCGGGATTATCCTACGAGCAGTACTTC
TRBJ1-1 NA TRBV10-3 NA CAISDREDTEAFF TGTGCCATCAGTGACCGGGAGGACACTGAAGCTTTCTTT
TRBJ1-4 NA TRBV2 NA CASRESRFGEKLFF TGTGCCAGCAGAGAAAGCAGGTTTGGGGAAAAACTGTTTTTT
TRBJ2-7 TRBD2 TRBV11-2 NA CASTPGGGLQYF TGTGCCAGCACCCCCGGGGGGGGGTTGCAGTACTTC
TRBJ1-3 TRBD1 TRBV5-1 NA CASSLEGARNTIYF TGCGCCAGCAGCTTAGAGGGGGCCAGGAACACCATATATTTT
TRBJ1-1 NA TRBV29-1 NA CSVVPRSRGPDTEAFF TGCAGCGTTGTCCCTCGATCTCGAGGTCCGGACACTGAAGCTTTCTTT
TRBJ2-7 NA TRBV13 NA CASSLAGAGYEQYF TGTGCCAGCAGCTTAGCGGGAGCTGGCTACGAGCAGTACTTC
TRBJ1-1 NA TRBV19 NA CASSIRRENTEAFF TGTGCCAGTAGTATCAGGAGGGAGAACACTGAAGCTTTCTTT
TRBJ2-7 NA TRBV28 NA CASSPAGGDEQYF TGTGCCAGCAGTCCTGCGGGTGGGGACGAGCAGTACTTC
TRBJ2-7 TRBD2 TRBV11-1 few CASSGGGSSYEQYF TGTGCCAGCAGCGGCGGCGGGAGCTCCTACGAGCAGTACTTC
TRBJ2-1 TRBD2 TRBV19 NA CASSIGRERLNEQFF TGTGCCAGTAGTATTGGGCGGGAGAGGCTCAATGAGCAGTTCTTC
TRBJ1-1 TRBD1 TRBV28 NA CASSLSLGQGRAFF TGTGCCAGCAGTTTATCGTTGGGACAGGGACGCGCTTTCTTT
TRBJ1-2 NA TRBV19 NA CASSIGGSSGFGYTF TGTGCCAGTAGTATAGGGGGCAGTTCGGGTTTCGGCTACACCTTC
TRBJ1-4 NA TRBV7-9 NA CSSSLVSNEKLFF TGTTCCAGCAGCTTAGTTAGTAATGAAAAACTGTTTTTT
TRBJ2-1 NA TRBV5-1 NA CASSLVGGNEQFF TGCGCCAGCAGCTTGGTCGGCGGCAATGAGCAGTTCTTC
TRBJ1-4 NA TRBV6-1 NA CASSETRKEEKLFF TGTGCCAGCAGTGAAACTAGGAAAGAGGAAAAACTGTTTTTT
TRBJ2-7 NA TRBV11-2 NA CASSFRYGTPWEQYF TGTGCCAGCAGCTTCCGATATGGGACTCCCTGGGAGCAGTACTTC
TRBJ1-6 NA TRBV6-1 few CASSAGPYNSPLHF TGTGCCAGCAGTGCTGGCCCCTATAATTCACCCCTCCACTTT